A single sample gave rise to the 10 T cell receptor beta chains below, sequenced in a study of shared clonotypes between healthy human individuals. The protocol was immunoSEQ multiplex PCR, while the TCRdb copy is restricted to in-frame clones and leaves out a portion. The sample holds about 450,000 clones; about 85% are singletons and the top ten take about 13%. Sequencing was done on a sample of PBMCs. All receptors derive from a woman between 40 and 50 years old in good health. Some clones in this sample may be carry-over from other donors' samples.

The rearrangement links TRBV7-2 to TRBJ2-3; a possible D gene is TRBD2 (5 bases). CDR3 size: 15 residues. Germline V gene lookup returns CDR1 SGHTA and CDR2 FQGNSA. The germline V and J ends were trimmed by 4 bases and 4 bases, with 15 bases remaining between them. CDR3 amino acids: CASSSGNQKADTQYF. The CDR3 bases are TGTGCCAGCAGCTCGGGAAATCAGAAAGCAGATACGCAGTATTTT.

This clone has only one observation. V gene TRBV7-9 combines with J gene TRBJ2-2; 7 bases are shared with TRBD1. Germline V gene data show CDR1 as SEHNR and CDR2 as FQNEAQ (reference sequence). The CDR3 extends over 14 amino acids. With V trimmed by 5 bases and J by 6 bases, 6 bases remained unmatched. The CDR3 sequence is CASSVTGFAGELFF. The DNA for the CDR3 is TGTGCCAGCAGCGTGACAGGGTTCGCCGGGGAGCTGTTTTTT.

The genes are TRBV6-4 and TRBJ1-1; TRBD1 is a possible D gene (6 bases). Trimming shortened V by 6 bases and J by 1 base, and 12 bases separated the two germline ends. The CDR3 extends over 14 amino acids. The germline gives CDR1 MRHNA, CDR2 SNTAGT. The CDR3 sequence: CASSAQGGNTEAFF. CDR3 in DNA: TGTGCCAGCAGCGCCCAAGGGGGGAACACTGAAGCTTTCTTT.

This chain joins TRBV12-5 and TRBJ2-7; D unresolved. CDR1 and CDR2 from the germline V gene are LGHNT and FRNRAP. The CDR3 extends over 13 amino acids. V shed 6 bases and J shed 2 bases, with 11 bases lying between them. The CDR3 reads CASGPRNPYEQYF. CDR3 sequence (DNA): TGTGCTAGTGGGCCCAGAAACCCCTACGAGCAGTACTTC.

This chain joins TRBV6-5 and TRBJ1-2; D is unresolved. Between the trimmed V and J ends, which lost 2 bases and 7 bases, there was a span of 8 bases. Germline V gives CDR1 MNHEY, CDR2 SVGAGI. The CDR3 totals 12 residues. The CDR3 bases are TGTGCCAGCAGTTACGGGCTAGGTGGCTACACCTTC. It yields the protein CASSYGLGGYTF.

The chain has TRBV18 and TRBJ2-3, with TRBD1 matching 8 bases. In germline, CDR1 is KGHSH, CDR2 LQKENI. V lost 2 bases to trimming and J lost 1 base; unmatched junction nucleotides: 8. The CDR3 contains 17 residues. CDR3 nucleotide sequence: TGTGCCAGCTCACCAAAGGACAGGGTAAGCGGCACAGATACGCAGTATTTT. Translation: CASSPKDRVSGTDTQYF.

The chain combines TRBV30 with TRBJ2-3; TRBD1 matches 11 bases. J was trimmed by 6 bases and V by 4 bases; bases with no gene match: 6. Per germline, CDR1 GTSNPN and CDR2 SVGIG (reference sequence). CDR3 length equals 14 residues. DNA of the CDR3: TGTGCCTGGAACCGGGACAGGGGGTTGGATACGCAGTATTTT. Its protein product is CAWNRDRGLDTQYF.

This chain connects TRBV28 to TRBJ1-6, with D perhaps matching TRBD1 (5 bases). Germline V gene sequence: CDR1 MDHEN, CDR2 SYDVKM. Trimming shortened V by 6 bases and J by 7 bases, and 10 bases separated the two germline ends. The CDR3 loop spans 13 amino acids. The CDR3 bases are TGTGCCAGCAGGGGTAGGGGAAATTCACCCCTCCACTTT. Translating it yields CASRGRGNSPLHF.

The CDR3 reads CASSIEGVGQPQHF. The CDR3 region has the DNA TGTGCCAGTAGTATAGAAGGGGTAGGGCAGCCCCAGCATTTT. The chain couples TRBV19 to TRBJ1-5, with D possibly matching TRBD1 (5 bases). V lost 0 bases to trimming and J lost 7 bases, with 10 bases between them. Germline CDR1 LNHDA, CDR2 SQIVND (reference sequence). This CDR3 spans 14 amino acids.

The chain is built from TRBV30 and TRBJ2-5; D gene ambiguous. Germline loops: CDR1 GTSNPN, CDR2 SVGIG (reference sequence). V was trimmed by 5 bases and J by 6 bases, leaving 16 bases between them. This CDR3 region has 13 residues. In DNA, the CDR3 is TGTGCCTGGGACCCCCCCGGGTTCCAGACCCAGTACTTC. Its protein product is CAWDPPGFQTQYF.